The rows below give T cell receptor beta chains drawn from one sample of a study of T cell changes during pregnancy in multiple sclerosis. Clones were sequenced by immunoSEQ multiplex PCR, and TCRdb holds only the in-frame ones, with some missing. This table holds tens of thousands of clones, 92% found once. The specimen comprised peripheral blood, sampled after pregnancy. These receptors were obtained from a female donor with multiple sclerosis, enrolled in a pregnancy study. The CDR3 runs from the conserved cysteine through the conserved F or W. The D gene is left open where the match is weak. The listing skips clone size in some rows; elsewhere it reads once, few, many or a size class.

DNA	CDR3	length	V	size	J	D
TGCGCCAGCAGCTTGGCGGCAGGCACGCAAGAGACCCAGTACTTC	CASSLAAGTQETQYF	15	TRBV5-1	.	TRBJ2-5	.
TGTGCCAGCACCAAACTAGCGGGAGGGCGGGAGACCCAGTACTTC	CASTKLAGGRETQYF	15	TRBV2	.	TRBJ2-5	TRBD2
TGTGCCAGCAGCAAAGCACTAGCGGGGATCTACGAGCAGTACTTC	CASSKALAGIYEQYF	15	TRBV21-1	.	TRBJ2-7	.
TGTGCCAGCAGCTTAGTTTTGCGGGAGGGCCTCGGGCAGTTCTTC	CASSLVLREGLGQFF	15	TRBV7-2	.	TRBJ2-1	TRBD2
TGCAGCGTTGAGATACGGGACAGAGAAGCTAACTATGGCTACACCTTC	CSVEIRDREANYGYTF	16	TRBV29-1	.	TRBJ1-2	TRBD1
TGTGCCAGCAGCCAAGCGCTGCTAGCTAACTATGGCTACACCTTC	CASSQALLANYGYTF	15	TRBV4-2	few	TRBJ1-2	.
TGTGCCAGCAGTGACTGGAGCGCATCCTACAATGAGCAGTTCTTC	CASSDWSASYNEQFF	15	TRBV2	.	TRBJ2-1	.
TGTGCCAGTAGTATAGGGGCCAGGGAAGAGACCCAGTACTTC	CASSIGAREETQYF	14	TRBV19	.	TRBJ2-5	.
TGTGCCAGTAGTATGTTATCGGCGGGAGGGATAGATACGCAGTATTTT	CASSMLSAGGIDTQYF	16	TRBV19	.	TRBJ2-3	TRBD2
TGTGCCAGCAGCCCCGGGGGGGGAGAGACCCAGTACTTC	CASSPGGGETQYF	13	TRBV21-1	.	TRBJ2-5	.
TGTGCCAGCAGTTTACGGAGTTCAAACTATGGCTACACCTTC	CASSLRSSNYGYTF	14	TRBV6-5	.	TRBJ1-2	.
TGTGCCAGCAGTTTCCCCTCGCAGGGGGCTAATGAAAAACTGTTTTTT	CASSFPSQGANEKLFF	16	TRBV28	.	TRBJ1-4	TRBD1
TGTGCCAGCAGCTTACAGGCAGCCGGGGCCAACGTCCTGACTTTC	CASSLQAAGANVLTF	15	TRBV7-9	.	TRBJ2-6	.
TGTGCCAGCAGCCAAGGGCTAGCCGCTTCCTACGAGCAGTACTTC	CASSQGLAASYEQYF	15	TRBV4-2	once	TRBJ2-7	.